This passage covers 19 T cell receptor beta chains from one sample sequenced in a study of cytomegalovirus exposure and HLA in healthy donors. The PCR employed 60 Vbeta primers together with 13 Jbeta primers. Profiling relied on immunoSEQ multiplex PCR, and the TCRdb table lists in-frame clones only, not all of them. Found here are more than 85,000 clones, roughly 79% of them singletons; the top ten hold about 2%. Sequenced sample: PBMCs. These receptor sequences come from a woman under 40 in good health and CMV-seronegative.

The genes are TRBV10-3 and TRBJ2-6, with D perhaps TRBD2 (6 bases). V lost 7 bases to trimming and J lost 4 bases, with 14 bases between them. Germline CDR1 and CDR2: ENHRY and SYGVKD. The CDR3 sequence is 15 residues long. The CDR3 loop is CAITDRDSGANVLTF. The CDR3 DNA sequence: TGTGCCATCACTGACCGGGACTCGGGGGCCAACGTCCTGACTTTC.

This chain uses TRBV10-3 with TRBJ2-7; D possibly corresponds to TRBD1 (5 bases). CDR3 size: 15 residues. V was clipped by 0 bases and J by 2 bases, with 11 bases between them. Germline V gene sequence: CDR1 ENHRY, CDR2 SYGVKD. CDR3 loop: CAISESTGLAYEQYF. In DNA, the CDR3 is TGTGCCATCAGTGAGTCTACAGGCCTCGCCTACGAGCAGTACTTC.

The V and J genes are TRBV11-2 and TRBJ2-5, with 10 bases matching TRBD1. The end of the DNA is better explained by TRBJ2-7, so the J call may be wrong. CDR1 is SGHAT, CDR2 FQNNGV, per germline. The CDR3 runs 17 residues. The DNA for the CDR3 is TGTGCCAGCAGCTTTTCGTTTGGGACAGGGGCTTCCTACGAGCAGTACTTC. It encodes CASSFSFGTGASYEQYF.

This clone was counted between two and nine times. This chain connects TRBV19 to TRBJ1-1, with D possibly matching TRBD1 (6 bases). The CDR3 extends over 13 amino acids. Trimming stripped 9 bases from V and 4 bases from J, with 15 bases between. Germline V gives CDR1 LNHDA, CDR2 SQIVND (reference sequence). For the CDR3, the DNA is TGTGCCAGCCTACAGGGTCGGACCACTGAAGCTTTCTTT. It codes for CASLQGRTTEAFF.

The V and J genes are TRBV6-1 and TRBJ2-1; 7 positions agree with TRBD2. V shed 4 bases and J 0 bases; nucleotides not matched to a gene: 6. The CDR3 totals 16 residues. Germline V gene data show CDR1 as MNHNS and CDR2 as SASEGT. This chain's CDR3 is CASSAGDYLSYNEQFF. The CDR3 DNA reads as TGTGCCAGCAGTGCGGGGGACTACCTCTCCTACAATGAGCAGTTCTTC.

V and J are TRBV7-8 and TRBJ2-7; 8 nucleotides align to TRBD1. The V and J ends lost 3 bases and 5 bases, in that order; junction bases with no gene match: 0. Germline lookup yields CDR1 SGHVS and CDR2 FQNEAQ. CDR3 length: 12 residues. Here the CDR3 reads CASSLDRDEQYF. DNA of the CDR3: TGTGCCAGCAGCTTGGACAGGGACGAGCAGTACTTC.

J is TRBJ1-1 and V is TRBV5-1; D might be TRBD1 (6 bases). Trimming cost V 1 base and J 1 base, with 11 bases left between them. Germline CDR1 is SGHRS and CDR2 is YFSETQ. This CDR3 has 15 residues. CDR3 residues: CASSLFGTPNTEAFF. CDR3 DNA: TGCGCCAGCAGCTTGTTCGGGACACCGAACACTGAAGCTTTCTTT.

Points on this clone: One junction end does not reproduce the germline sequence, and a read error may be involved. The V and J genes are TRBV7-7 and TRBJ1-2; TRBD1 might be the D (5 bases). The CDR3 is 14 residues long. Germline CDR1 and CDR2: SSHAT and FNYEAQ (reference sequence). Here the CDR3 reads CASSLETANYGYTF. Written as DNA, the CDR3 is TGTGCTAGCAGCTTGGAGACAGCCAACTATGGCTACACCTTC.

This clone was observed once. The chain is built from TRBV9 and TRBJ2-2; 10 positions agree with TRBD2. The CDR3 has 16 residues. Trimming took 3 bases from V and 8 from J; bases not matched to a gene: 10. The germline gives CDR1 SGDLS, CDR2 YYNGEE. Written as DNA, the CDR3 is TGTGCCAGCAGCGCCGGGCCGGGACTAGCGTCAGGGGAGCTGTTTTTT. Its protein product is CASSAGPGLASGELFF.

The chain links TRBV27 to TRBJ2-6; 11 bases map to TRBD1. The germline V gene has CDR1 MNHEY and CDR2 SMNVEV (reference sequence). The V gene end was trimmed by 0 bases and the J gene end by 10 bases; junction bases not matched to a gene: 5. The CDR3 runs 16 residues. The CDR3 loop is CASSLSGTGGGNVLTF. The CDR3 DNA reads as TGTGCCAGCAGTTTATCTGGGACAGGGGGAGGGAACGTCCTGACTTTC.

The CDR3 nucleotides are TGCGCCAGCAGCTACGGGGATGGAAACACCATATATTTT. It encodes CASSYGDGNTIYF. V gene TRBV5-1 combines with J gene TRBJ1-3; D not certain. Germline V lookup: CDR1 SGHRS, CDR2 YFSETQ. This CDR3 contains 13 residues. With 3 bases removed from V and 3 bases from J, the gap between germline ends came to 7 bases.

The CDR3 sequence is CASSGRAVGNTEAFF. The CDR3 region has the DNA TGTGCCAGCAGTGGCAGGGCAGTAGGGAACACTGAAGCTTTCTTT. The chain combines TRBV6-5 with TRBJ1-1; D may be TRBD1 (5 bases). Deletions cut 5 bases from V and 1 base from J, with 14 bases between. This CDR3 spans 15 amino acids. Per germline, CDR1 MNHEY and CDR2 SVGAGI.

This rearrangement joins TRBV29-1 to TRBJ2-1; 9 bases are shared with TRBD2. With V trimmed by 4 bases and J by 14 bases, 12 bases remained unmatched. This CDR3 spans 13 amino acids. Germline V lookup: CDR1 SQVTM, CDR2 ANQGSEA. The CDR3 region has the DNA TGCAGCGTTGGGGTTAGCGGGAGCGATGGAGAGTTCTTC. This codes for CSVGVSGSDGEFF.

The J gene is TRBJ2-7, the V gene TRBV5-5; D is possibly TRBD1 (6 bases). With 4 bases removed from V and 7 bases from J, the gap between germline ends came to 21 bases. Germline lookup yields CDR1 SGHKS and CDR2 YYEKEE (reference sequence). The CDR3 has 15 amino acids. Here the CDR3 reads CASSLPKARGREQYF. CDR3 nucleotides: TGTGCCAGCAGCCTCCCCAAAGCCAGGGGCCGGGAGCAGTACTTC.

The chain links TRBV30 to TRBJ2-7; 7 nucleotides agree with TRBD1. In germline, CDR1 is GTSNPN, CDR2 SVGIG (reference sequence). The CDR3 has 12 amino acids. V was clipped by 4 bases and J by 3 bases; unmatched bases: 3. Here the CDR3 DNA reads TGTGCCTGGAATTCAGGGGGCTACGAGCAGTACTTC. Translated: CAWNSGGYEQYF. Full variable domain (rest looked up from reference TRBV30 and TRBJ2-7): SQTIHQWPATLVQPVGSPLSLECTVEGTSNPNLYWYRQAAGRGLQLLFYSVGIGQISSEVPQNLSASRPQDRQFILSSKKLLLSDSGFYLCAWNSGGYEQYFGPGTRLTVT.

The V gene is TRBV30, the J gene TRBJ2-7; D is undetermined. The length of the CDR3 is 16 residues. V shed 3 bases and J shed 0 bases, with 18 bases lying between them. Looked up from germline, CDR1 is GTSNPN and CDR2 is SVGIG (reference sequence). CDR3 residues: CAWRELTTLSSYEQYF. The CDR3 nucleotides read TGTGCCTGGAGGGAATTAACGACACTGAGCTCCTACGAGCAGTACTTC. The full variable domain, completed using reference TRBV30 and TRBJ2-7, is SQTIHQWPATLVQPVGSPLSLECTVEGTSNPNLYWYRQAAGRGLQLLFYSVGIGQISSEVPQNLSASRPQDRQFILSSKKLLLSDSGFYLCAWRELTTLSSYEQYFGPGTRLTVT.

CDR3 bases: TGTGCCAGCAGCCTAGGGACTAGCGGGAGTCGCTGGGGCAATGAGCAGTTCTTC. Protein product: CASSLGTSGSRWGNEQFF. V is TRBV5-4 and J is TRBJ2-1; 14 bases fit TRBD2. CDR1 is SGHNT and CDR2 is YYREEE in the germline V gene (reference sequence). J lost 6 bases, V lost 4 bases, and 12 bases had no gene match. The CDR3 has 18 amino acids.

This clone was recorded once. The CDR3 DNA is TGCAGCGCCCGGGACAGTAGCGAAGCTTTCTTT. This translates into CSARDSSEAFF. This chain connects TRBV29-1 to TRBJ1-1, with TRBD1 matching over 7 bases. With V trimmed by 7 bases and J by 8 bases, 7 bases remained unmatched. The CDR3 totals 11 residues. CDR1 is SQVTM and CDR2 is ANQGSEA in the germline V gene.

The V call is TRBV6-6, the J call TRBJ2-1; D unresolved. The CDR3 spans 14 residues. Looked up from germline, CDR1 is MNHNY and CDR2 is SVGAGI (reference sequence). Trimming removed 0 bases from V and 2 bases from J, with 5 bases in between. CDR3 residues: CASSYSRAYNEQFF. CDR3 DNA: TGTGCCAGCAGTTACTCGAGAGCCTACAATGAGCAGTTCTTC.